The next 24 T cell receptor beta chains were all read from a single sample in a study of T cell responses to AZD1222 COVID-19 vaccine. Method: immunoSEQ multiplex PCR; TCRdb's copy keeps in-frame clones and lacks some. The table includes under 95,000 clones, about 83% detected once. Sequencing used peripheral blood, obtained 28 days after the second AZD1222 dose. These TCRs come from an adult who received the AZD1222 COVID-19 vaccine.

The V and J genes are TRBV18 and TRBJ1-5, with D possibly TRBD1 on 6 matching bases. V gave up 5 bases and J gave up 5 bases, with 10 bases separating them. Germline-derived CDR1 and CDR2 are KGHSH and LQKENI. The CDR3 runs to 13 residues. CDR3 sequence: CASSENRDQPQHF. CDR3 coding DNA: TGTGCCAGCTCAGAGAACAGGGATCAGCCCCAGCATTTT.

V is TRBV18 and J is TRBJ2-2; unclear D gene. CDR3 length: 14 amino acids. The germline V gene has CDR1 KGHSH and CDR2 LQKENI. V lost 6 bases and J 8 bases, leaving 16 bases between the germline ends. CDR3 region: CASSVMDQPGELFF. CDR3 in DNA: TGTGCCAGCTCGGTCATGGATCAACCTGGGGAGCTGTTTTTT.

V is TRBV4-3 and J is TRBJ2-6, with D maybe TRBD1 (5 bases). The CDR3 length is 16 residues. Trimming stripped 0 bases from V and 11 bases from J, with 17 bases between. Germline CDR1 reads LGHNA; CDR2 reads YSLEER. For the CDR3, the DNA is TGCGCCAGCAGCCAAGATCAGGGTTCCTCTAGGCACGTCCTGACTTTC. Its translation: CASSQDQGSSRHVLTF.

V is TRBV28 and J is TRBJ1-1, with D possibly TRBD1 on 5 matching bases. Germline values: CDR1 MDHEN, CDR2 SYDVKM. The CDR3 has 13 amino acids. The ends were cut back, 7 bases at V and 4 bases at J, with 13 bases in the middle. The CDR3 coding sequence is TGTGCCAGCACCCCGCGAAGGGGCACTGAAGCTTTCTTT. Translated: CASTPRRGTEAFF.

The chain recombines TRBV5-1 with TRBJ1-1, with D possibly being TRBD1 (6 bases). This CDR3 comprises 15 residues. Germline V lookup: CDR1 SGHRS, CDR2 YFSETQ. V lost 4 bases to trimming and J lost 0 bases, with 13 bases between them. CDR3: CASSNQGGMNTEAFF. The DNA of the CDR3 is TGCGCCAGCAGCAACCAAGGGGGGATGAACACTGAAGCTTTCTTT.

This rearrangement joins TRBV7-2 to TRBJ2-2; weak D call: TRBD2 (5 bases). From germline, CDR1 is SGHTA and CDR2 FQGNSA. Trimming removed 6 bases from V and 0 bases from J, with 11 bases in between. The CDR3 contains 15 residues. Written as DNA, the CDR3 is TGTGCCAGCAGTACTAGAAATCCGAACACCGGGGAGCTGTTTTTT. Protein product: CASSTRNPNTGELFF.

The chain has TRBV19 and TRBJ1-2; D gene uncertain. Germline loops: CDR1 LNHDA, CDR2 SQIVND (reference sequence). V was trimmed by 5 bases and J by 3 bases, leaving 19 bases between them. This CDR3 has 16 amino acids. The CDR3 loop is CASSQPRGRIDYGYTF. In DNA form, the CDR3 reads TGTGCCAGTAGTCAACCGAGAGGGCGTATAGACTATGGCTACACCTTC. Full variable domain (outside the CDR3, taken from reference TRBV19 and TRBJ1-2): DGGITQSPKYLFRKEGQNVTLSCEQNLNHDAMYWYRQDPGQGLRLIYYSQIVNDFQKGDIAEGYSVSREKKESFPLTVTSAQKNPTAFYLCASSQPRGRIDYGYTFGSGTRLTVV.

The chain's CDR3 is CASSEAGGNQPQHF. CDR3 sequence (DNA): TGTGCCAGCAGTGAAGCAGGGGGAAATCAGCCCCAGCATTTT. This chain uses TRBV2 with TRBJ1-5; weak D call: TRBD1 (6 bases). Deletions cut 0 bases from V and 4 bases from J, with 7 bases between. This CDR3 region has 14 residues. Looked up from germline, CDR1 is SNHLY and CDR2 is FYNNEI.

This chain uses TRBV7-2 with TRBJ2-5; no reliable D call. V lost 7 bases to trimming and J lost 1 base, with 10 bases between them. Germline loops: CDR1 SGHTA, CDR2 FQGNSA. The CDR3 is 13 amino acids. The CDR3 DNA is TGTGCCAGCACCCAAAGGAGCCAAGAGACCCAGTACTTC. Translating gives CASTQRSQETQYF.

This chain joins TRBV7-3 and TRBJ2-1, with D perhaps assigned TRBD1 or TRBD2 (5 bases each). CDR3 length equals 15 residues. CDR1 and CDR2 from the germline V gene are SGHTA and FQGTGA. V lost 3 bases, J lost 2 bases, and 11 bases lay in between. This chain's CDR3 is CASSFGRGAYNEQFF. CDR3 in DNA: TGTGCCAGCAGCTTCGGAAGGGGAGCCTACAATGAGCAGTTCTTC.

This rearrangement joins TRBV7-9 to TRBJ2-1, with D uncertain. The germline gives CDR1 SEHNR, CDR2 FQNEAQ (reference sequence). The CDR3 is 12 amino acids. Deletions cut 3 bases from V and 3 bases from J, with 3 bases between. The CDR3 here is CASSFNYNEQFF. CDR3 nucleotide sequence: TGTGCCAGCAGCTTTAACTACAATGAGCAGTTCTTC.

The V call is TRBV5-4, the J call TRBJ2-7, with 9 nucleotides matching TRBD1. J gave up 0 bases and V 3 bases, and 4 bases lay outside the gene matches. The CDR3 is 15 amino acids. From germline, CDR1 is SGHNT and CDR2 YYREEE (reference sequence). The CDR3 reads CASSSGQGSSYEQYF. CDR3 nucleotides: TGTGCCAGCAGCTCCGGACAGGGGAGCTCCTACGAGCAGTACTTC.

The table lists this clone with a count of one. Other DNA variants within this sample encode the same CDR3. The chain has TRBV28 and TRBJ1-2; D uncertain. This CDR3 region has 11 residues. Trimming took 5 bases from V and 2 from J, leaving 3 bases between them. Looked up from germline, CDR1 is MDHEN and CDR2 is SYDVKM. Here the CDR3 DNA reads TGTGCCAGCAGTCACAACTATGGCTACACCTTC. Amino acid sequence: CASSHNYGYTF.

The chain links TRBV5-6 to TRBJ2-3; 8 positions agree with TRBD2. Per the germline V gene, CDR1 is SGHDT and CDR2 is YYEEEE. The CDR3 is made up of 16 amino acids. The V segment lost 6 bases and the J segment 1 base; nucleotides outside the gene matches: 10. The CDR3 nucleotides are TGTGCCAGCACCCCGGGTAGCGGGGCACGCACAGATACGCAGTATTTT. It specifies CASTPGSGARTDTQYF. The full variable domain, in which reference TRBV5-6 and TRBJ2-3 provide the parts outside the CDR3, is DAGVTQSPTHLIKTRGQQVTLRCSPKSGHDTVSWYQQALGQGPQFIFQYYEEEERQRGNFPDRFSGHQFPNYSSELNVNALLLGDSALYLCASTPGSGARTDTQYFGPGTRLTVL.

In this sample, this clone turned up a few times. An end of the junction does not agree with germline; a read error may underlie this. The chain carries TRBV7-7 and TRBJ2-1; D is perhaps TRBD1 (6 bases). This CDR3 comprises 16 residues. Germline CDR1 SSHAT, CDR2 FNYEAQ (reference sequence). The CDR3 nucleotides read TGTGCTAGCAGCTTAGCAGGGGAGAGCTCCTACAATGAGCAGTTCTTC. It encodes CASSLAGESSYNEQFF.

The chain has TRBV6-5 and TRBJ1-1; D remains unclear. This CDR3 spans 13 amino acids. Trimming cost V 7 bases and J 0 bases, with 9 bases left between them. Germline V CDR1 and CDR2: MNHEY, SVGAGI. CDR3 DNA: TGTGCCAGCACTCCAACAGTGAACACTGAAGCTTTCTTT. Protein sequence: CASTPTVNTEAFF.

V gene TRBV2 combines with J gene TRBJ2-1, with D unresolved. Germline V gene sequence: CDR1 SNHLY, CDR2 FYNNEI. V was shortened by 3 bases and J by 0 bases, with 15 bases between the two germline ends. The CDR3 totals 17 residues. The CDR3 nucleotides read TGTGCCAGCAGTGACTTCTTAGCCAGGAGCTCCTACAATGAGCAGTTCTTC. Its protein is CASSDFLARSSYNEQFF.

V and J are TRBV9 and TRBJ1-3, with D possibly TRBD1 on 6 matching bases. The CDR3 loop spans 14 amino acids. Germline V lookup: CDR1 SGDLS, CDR2 YYNGEE. The V and J ends lost 2 bases and 4 bases respectively, with 10 bases between them. The CDR3 DNA reads TGTGCCAGCAGCGTTACAGGGCTCGGAAACACCATATATTTT. Translation gives CASSVTGLGNTIYF.

The V call is TRBV7-2, the J call TRBJ1-2; D uncertain. With 0 bases removed from V and 7 bases from J, the gap between germline ends came to 9 bases. The CDR3 loop spans 13 amino acids. Germline V CDR1 and CDR2: SGHTA, FQGNSA. CDR3 bases: TGTGCCAGCAGCTTAGCAGGCCTACTTGGCTACACCTTC. Translation gives CASSLAGLLGYTF. Combining the CDR3 with reference TRBV7-2 and TRBJ1-2 gives the whole variable domain GAGVSQSPSNKVTEKGKDVELRCDPISGHTALYWYRQSLGQGLEFLIYFQGNSAPDKSGLPSDRFSAERTGGSVSTLTIQRTQQEDSAVYLCASSLAGLLGYTFGSGTRLTVV.

The V call is TRBV28, the J call TRBJ2-2; 9 positions match TRBD1. Germline CDR1 is MDHEN and CDR2 is SYDVKM. V gave up 7 bases and J gave up 5 bases; unmatched junction bases: 8. This CDR3 is built from 15 residues. As DNA, the CDR3 is TGTGCCAGCACGCACAGGGGGCGTTTAACCGGGGAGCTGTTTTTT. Amino acid sequence: CASTHRGRLTGELFF.

This clone was recorded a few times. Here the CDR3 reads CASSLVRSAGYTF. DNA of the CDR3: TGTGCCAGCAGCTTAGTTCGGTCAGCTGGCTACACCTTC. This sequence joins TRBV7-8 and TRBJ1-2; D uncertain. There are 13 residues in the CDR3. CDR1 is SGHVS, CDR2 FQNEAQ, per germline. V was cut by 1 base and J by 7 bases, with 10 bases left in between.

This chain joins TRBV29-1 and TRBJ2-3; no clear D. V was cut by 4 bases and J by 0 bases, with 8 bases left in between. The CDR3 is 13 amino acids. CDR1 SQVTM and CDR2 ANQGSEA come from the germline V gene. CDR3 nucleotide sequence: TGCAGCGTTGGGGCTCCCAGCACAGATACGCAGTATTTT. Translation: CSVGAPSTDTQYF.

The V gene is TRBV7-9, the J gene TRBJ2-7, with 9 bases matching TRBD1. Germline assignment: CDR1 SEHNR and CDR2 FQNEAQ (reference sequence). The CDR3 covers 14 residues. With V trimmed by 1 base and J by 3 bases, 1 base remained unmatched. In DNA form, the CDR3 reads TGTGCCAGCAGCTTAGGGGGACAGGGCTACGAGCAGTACTTC. It is translated as CASSLGGQGYEQYF.

The chain employs TRBV7-8 and TRBJ1-5; 8 bases line up with TRBD1. With 5 bases clipped from V and 0 bases from J, the junction kept 18 bases outside the gene matches. Per the germline V gene, CDR1 is SGHVS and CDR2 is FQNEAQ. This CDR3 has 20 amino acids. The CDR3 region has the DNA TGTGCCAGCAGCGCCCAAACCGACAGGGGCCCTACTTATAGCAATCAGCCCCAGCATTTT. It yields the protein CASSAQTDRGPTYSNQPQHF.